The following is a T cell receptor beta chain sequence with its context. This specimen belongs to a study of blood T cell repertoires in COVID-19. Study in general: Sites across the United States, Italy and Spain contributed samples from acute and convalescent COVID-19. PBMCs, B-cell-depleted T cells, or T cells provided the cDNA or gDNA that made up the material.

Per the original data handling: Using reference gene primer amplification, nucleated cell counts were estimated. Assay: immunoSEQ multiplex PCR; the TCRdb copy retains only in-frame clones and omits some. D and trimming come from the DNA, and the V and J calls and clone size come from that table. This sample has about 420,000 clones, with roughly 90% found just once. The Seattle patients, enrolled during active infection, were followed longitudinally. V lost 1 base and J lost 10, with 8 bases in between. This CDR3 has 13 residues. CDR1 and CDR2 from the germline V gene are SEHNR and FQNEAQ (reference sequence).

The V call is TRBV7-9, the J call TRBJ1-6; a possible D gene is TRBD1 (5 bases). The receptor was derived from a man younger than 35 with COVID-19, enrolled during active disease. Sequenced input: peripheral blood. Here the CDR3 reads CASSLGPGSPLHF. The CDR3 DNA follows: TGTGCCAGCAGCTTAGGTCCAGGGTCACCCCTCCACTTT. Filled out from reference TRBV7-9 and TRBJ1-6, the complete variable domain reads DTGVSQNPRHKITKRGQNVTFRCDPISEHNRLYWYRQTLGQGPEFLTYFQNEAQLEKSRLLSDRFSAERPKGSFSTLEIQRTEQGDSAMYLCASSLGPGSPLHFGNGTRLTVT.